This entry lists 31 T cell receptor beta chains sequenced from one sample in a study of cytomegalovirus exposure and HLA in healthy donors. The PCR made use of 60 Vbeta and 13 Jbeta primers. Sequencing used immunoSEQ multiplex PCR; TCRdb keeps in-frame clones, though not all of them. The sample contains tens of thousands of clones, around 76% of which appear only once. Sequenced material: PBMCs. Source of these receptors: a man aged 25-40 years in good health and CMV-seronegative.

The rearrangement joins TRBV5-4 to TRBJ1-6; TRBD1 aligns across 8 bases. The V and J ends lost 4 bases and 7 bases, in that order; junction bases with no gene match: 10. In germline, CDR1 is SGHNT, CDR2 YYREEE (reference sequence). The CDR3 runs to 16 residues. The CDR3 DNA is TGTGCCAGCAGCGCCACTCCTCAGGGGGCAAATTCACCCCTCCACTTT. Its translation: CASSATPQGANSPLHF.

The J gene is TRBJ1-1, the V gene TRBV13, with D maybe TRBD1 (5 bases). Trimming took off 2 bases at V and 0 bases at J, with 16 bases between the two ends. Germline CDR1 is PRHDT and CDR2 is FYEKMQ (reference sequence). The CDR3 loop spans 17 amino acids. The CDR3 nucleotides read TGTGCCAGCAGCTTACTGGACAAAGGGTTAATGAACACTGAAGCTTTCTTT. It specifies CASSLLDKGLMNTEAFF.

This chain links TRBV2 with TRBJ1-2; perhaps TRBD1 as D (5 bases). Trimming stripped 4 bases from V and 3 bases from J, with 9 bases between. This CDR3 is 13 amino acids long. Germline CDR1 and CDR2: SNHLY and FYNNEI. CDR3 loop: CASSAGVDYGYTF. For the CDR3, the DNA is TGTGCCAGCAGTGCGGGGGTGGACTATGGCTACACCTTC.

The genes are TRBV4-1 and TRBJ2-5; possible D gene TRBD1, 6 bases. CDR1 MGHRA and CDR2 YSYEKL come from the germline V gene. V dropped 1 base and J dropped 1 base, with 13 bases sitting between them. This CDR3 has 16 amino acids. The CDR3 DNA reads TGCGCCAGCAGCCAAGCGACCCTAGGGGGCCAAGAGACCCAGTACTTC. It is translated as CASSQATLGGQETQYF.

The chain uses TRBV7-2 and TRBJ1-1; 8 bases fit TRBD1. Germline V gene sequence: CDR1 SGHTA, CDR2 FQGNSA. This CDR3 comprises 13 residues. Trimming removed 1 base from V and 6 bases from J; junction bases left unmatched: 1. The CDR3 coding sequence is TGTGCCAGCAGCTTAGTGGGACAGGCTGAAGCTTTCTTT. This codes for CASSLVGQAEAFF.

The V and J genes are TRBV11-2 and TRBJ1-3; TRBD1 matches at 7 bases. This CDR3 is 11 amino acids long. Trimming took 8 bases from V and 8 from J; bases not matched to a gene: 3. CDR1 and CDR2 from the germline V gene are SGHAT and FQNNGV. The DNA of the CDR3 is TGTGCCAGCCGAACAGGGGACACCATATATTTT. Translated: CASRTGDTIYF.

With regard to this clone: The sample contains more than one DNA sequence encoding this CDR3. The chain has TRBV9 and TRBJ1-2; the D gene is possibly TRBD1 (6 bases). The V gene lost 4 bases and the J gene lost 5 bases, with 18 bases spanning the gap. The CDR3 is made up of 15 amino acids. CDR1 and CDR2 from the germline V gene are SGDLS and YYNGEE. DNA of the CDR3: TGTGCCAGCAGCCATGCCCATGAGGGGGAGTATGGCTACACCTTC. This translates into CASSHAHEGEYGYTF.

V gene TRBV23-1 combines with J gene TRBJ2-7, with 9 bases that match TRBD2. TRBV23-1 falls under the ORF class, with uncertain function. The CDR3 spans 17 residues. V shed 0 bases and J 4 bases; nucleotides not matched to a gene: 10. The CDR3: CASSQSKRGLAFYEQYV. CDR3 nucleotides: TGCGCCAGCAGTCAATCGAAGAGGGGACTAGCCTTTTACGAGCAGTACGTC.

This clone was observed a few times. The rearrangement links TRBV10-3 to TRBJ1-1; 9 bases fit TRBD1. V trimming: 2 bases; J trimming: 3 bases; junction bases outside the gene matches: 1. The CDR3 consists of 14 residues. Germline V CDR1 and CDR2: ENHRY, SYGVKD. The CDR3 region has the DNA TGTGCCATCAGTGAGCGGGACAGGGACACTGAAGCTTTCTTT. The encoded protein is CAISERDRDTEAFF.

V and J are TRBV7-9 and TRBJ1-2; D is perhaps TRBD1 (6 bases). V was shortened by 5 bases and J by 2 bases, with 15 bases between the two germline ends. Per germline, CDR1 SEHNR and CDR2 FQNEAQ (reference sequence). This CDR3 is 15 amino acids long. Written as DNA, the CDR3 is TGTGCCAGCAGCACAGGGACGGCCGCCAACTATGGCTACACCTTC. Translation: CASSTGTAANYGYTF.

J is TRBJ2-3 and V is TRBV9, with 14 bases that match TRBD2. V dropped 5 bases and J dropped 2; count of bases not matched to a gene: 7. Germline CDR1 is SGDLS and CDR2 is YYNGEE. The CDR3 extends over 17 amino acids. As DNA, the CDR3 is TGTGCCAGCAGTTTCGGACTAGCGGGGGGCCACACAGATACGCAGTATTTT. Translating it yields CASSFGLAGGHTDTQYF.

CDR3 loop: CASSQTGYEQYV. CDR3 coding DNA: TGTGCCAGCAGCCAGACAGGGTACGAGCAGTACGTC. The chain combines TRBV28 with TRBJ2-7, with 7 bases aligning to TRBD1. CDR3 length equals 12 residues. J was trimmed by 4 bases and V by 6 bases; bases with no gene match: 3. Per the germline V gene, CDR1 is MDHEN and CDR2 is SYDVKM.

This clone was counted only a few times. This sequence joins TRBV5-5 and TRBJ1-5; 7 positions match TRBD1. CDR3 length: 15 amino acids. Germline V gene data show CDR1 as SGHKS and CDR2 as YYEKEE (reference sequence). Germline trimming cut 4 bases from V and 6 bases from J; bases unmatched to any gene: 10. The CDR3 sequence is CASSPGQAGTQPQHF. DNA of the CDR3: TGTGCCAGCAGCCCCGGACAGGCGGGGACTCAGCCCCAGCATTTT.

V is TRBV10-3 and J is TRBJ2-2; D not resolved. This CDR3 is built from 15 residues. The V and J ends lost 3 bases and 1 base respectively, with 9 bases between them. CDR1 ENHRY and CDR2 SYGVKD come from the germline V gene. CDR3 protein: CAISDPARNTGELFF. As DNA, the CDR3 is TGTGCCATCAGTGACCCCGCCAGGAACACCGGGGAGCTGTTTTTT.

On this clone: Mismatch with germline at one junction end may stem from a read error. This chain connects TRBV2 to TRBJ2-6; maybe TRBD1 (5 bases). CDR1 SNHLY and CDR2 FYNNEI come from the germline V gene. The CDR3 has 16 amino acids. DNA of the CDR3: TGTGCCAGCAGTGAGGGCTTTCTCTCTGGGGCCAACGCCCTGACTTTC. It encodes CASSEGFLSGANALTF.

The rearrangement joins TRBV6-6 to TRBJ2-1; possible D gene TRBD2, 6 bases. V was clipped by 0 bases and J by 9 bases, with 18 bases between them. From germline, CDR1 is MNHNY and CDR2 SVGAGI (reference sequence). This CDR3 contains 16 residues. As DNA, the CDR3 is TGTGCCAGCAGTTACTCGACTTGGGGAGGATCCGGTGAGCAGTTCTTC. Amino acid sequence: CASSYSTWGGSGEQFF.

The genes are TRBV12-5 and TRBJ1-1; 8 bases match TRBD1. The CDR3 sequence is 14 residues long. The V gene's germline CDR1 is LGHNT and CDR2 FRNRAP. V shed 4 bases, J shed 0 bases, and the junction held 1 base outside the gene matches. The CDR3 DNA follows: TGTGCTAGTGGTTCGGACAGGGTGAACACTGAAGCTTTCTTT. This codes for CASGSDRVNTEAFF.

The rearrangement links TRBV6-5 to TRBJ1-2; 9 nucleotides match TRBD1. The length of the CDR3 is 14 residues. Germline trimming cut 5 bases from V and 6 bases from J; bases unmatched to any gene: 7. Germline V gene data show CDR1 as MNHEY and CDR2 as SVGAGI. CDR3 nucleotides: TGTGCCAGCAGTATCTCCGGGACAGGGAATGGCTACACCTTC. This codes for CASSISGTGNGYTF.

CDR3 nucleotide sequence: TGTGCCAGCAGCTTGGTCCGACAGGACTATGGCTACACCTTC. Protein: CASSLVRQDYGYTF. The chain uses TRBV5-6 and TRBJ1-2; D is possibly TRBD1 (6 bases). V lost 0 bases and J 3 bases, leaving 9 bases between the germline ends. Germline CDR1 and CDR2: SGHDT and YYEEEE. The CDR3 is 14 amino acids.

The V and J genes are TRBV11-1 and TRBJ2-3, with TRBD2 identical over 11 bases. The ends lost 5 bases at V and 3 bases at J; junction bases unmatched: 4. The CDR3 covers 15 residues. Per germline, CDR1 SGHAT and CDR2 FQDESV (reference sequence). DNA of the CDR3: TGTGCCAGCAGCCCGGGACTAGCGGCAACAGATACGCAGTATTTT. The encoded protein is CASSPGLAATDTQYF. Together with reference TRBV11-1 and TRBJ2-3, the CDR3 gives the full variable domain: EAEVAQSPRYKITEKSQAVAFWCDPISGHATLYWYRQILGQGPELLVQFQDESVVDDSQLPKDRFSAERLKGVDSTLKIQPAELGDSAMYLCASSPGLAATDTQYFGPGTRLTVL.

This clone was picked up one time. The CDR3 DNA is TGTGCCAGCAGCCATCCCGGGACAGGGGAATTAGGAAACACCATATATTTT. It is translated as CASSHPGTGELGNTIYF. V usage is TRBV5-4 and J usage is TRBJ1-3, with 10 nucleotides matching TRBD1. Germline-derived CDR1 and CDR2 are SGHNT and YYREEE (reference sequence). Trimming removed 4 bases from V and 4 bases from J; junction bases left unmatched: 11. This CDR3 region has 17 residues.

V is TRBV9 and J is TRBJ1-1; maybe TRBD1 (5 bases). This CDR3 region has 17 residues. Trimming shortened V by 4 bases and J by 0 bases, and 19 bases separated the two germline ends. The germline V gene has CDR1 SGDLS and CDR2 YYNGEE. As DNA, the CDR3 is TGTGCCAGCAGCTCCCGACAGTCACTTCCCCTGAACACTGAAGCTTTCTTT. Translating gives CASSSRQSLPLNTEAFF.

The V and J genes are TRBV6-6 and TRBJ2-5; possible D gene TRBD2, 5 bases. This CDR3 is 15 amino acids long. V lost 0 bases and J 3 bases, leaving 11 bases between the germline ends. Germline CDR1 MNHNY, CDR2 SVGAGI (reference sequence). CDR3 residues: CASSYSSLEEETQYF. Here the CDR3 DNA reads TGTGCCAGCAGTTACTCGTCACTAGAAGAAGAGACCCAGTACTTC.

The rearrangement joins TRBV19 to TRBJ2-1; D is unresolved. V was pared by 2 bases and J by 8 bases, with 13 bases between. The CDR3 length is 14 residues. Germline lookup yields CDR1 LNHDA and CDR2 SQIVND (reference sequence). CDR3 protein: CASSIRLKRDEQFF. DNA of the CDR3: TGTGCCAGTAGTATAAGGCTAAAACGGGATGAGCAGTTCTTC.

The chain links TRBV2 to TRBJ1-5, with D maybe TRBD1 (6 bases). Germline lookup yields CDR1 SNHLY and CDR2 FYNNEI. This CDR3 spans 14 amino acids. V gave up 4 bases and J gave up 1 base, with 8 bases separating them. The CDR3 DNA follows: TGTGCCAGCAGTGTCCAGGGGAGCAATCAGCCCCAGCATTTT. It is translated as CASSVQGSNQPQHF.

The chain is built from TRBV5-1 and TRBJ1-4; TRBD1 agrees at 10 bases. V was clipped by 4 bases and J by 7 bases; unmatched bases: 13. Germline assignment: CDR1 SGHRS and CDR2 YFSETQ. This CDR3 has 17 residues. CDR3 loop: CASSQDERQGAVEKLFF. In DNA form, the CDR3 reads TGCGCCAGCAGCCAGGATGAACGACAGGGGGCGGTTGAAAAACTGTTTTTT.

This clone was counted a few times. The genes are TRBV7-9 and TRBJ1-6; tentatively, D is TRBD1 (6 bases). The CDR3 is made up of 15 amino acids. Deletions cut 3 bases from V and 3 bases from J, with 9 bases between. In germline, CDR1 is SEHNR, CDR2 FQNEAQ (reference sequence). In DNA form, the CDR3 reads TGTGCCAGCAGCTTGACAGGTCACTATAATTCACCCCTCCACTTT. Protein sequence: CASSLTGHYNSPLHF.

As DNA, the CDR3 is TGTGCCAGCAGTCCGAACCTTCCCGGGATTAATGAAAAACTGTTTTTT. Amino acid sequence: CASSPNLPGINEKLFF. The chain combines TRBV13 with TRBJ1-4, with D unclear. V lost 6 bases and J lost 4, with 18 bases in between. The CDR3 spans 16 residues. The germline CDR1 and CDR2 sequences are PRHDT and FYEKMQ (reference sequence).

V is TRBV11-2 and J is TRBJ1-1; 8 nucleotides agree with TRBD1. The V segment lost 5 bases and the J segment 5 bases; nucleotides outside the gene matches: 10. Germline V gene sequence: CDR1 SGHAT, CDR2 FQNNGV. The CDR3 is 15 residues long. This CDR3 is CASSPNGQGKTEAFF. Here the CDR3 DNA reads TGTGCCAGCAGCCCAAACGGACAGGGTAAGACTGAAGCTTTCTTT. The complete variable domain, with remaining parts taken from reference TRBV11-2 and TRBJ1-1, reads EAGVAQSPRYKIIEKRQSVAFWCNPISGHATLYWYQQILGQGPKLLIQFQNNGVVDDSQLPKDRFSAERLKGVDSTLKIQPAKLEDSAVYLCASSPNGQGKTEAFFGQGTRLTVV.

The rearrangement joins TRBV6-5 to TRBJ2-3; TRBD2 agrees at 7 bases. Germline loops: CDR1 MNHEY, CDR2 SVGAGI. The V and J ends lost 3 bases and 2 bases, in that order; junction bases with no gene match: 2. The CDR3 is 14 residues long. The CDR3 sequence: CASSYGDYTDTQYF. The CDR3 DNA is TGTGCCAGCAGTTATGGGGACTACACAGATACGCAGTATTTT.

The genes are TRBV14 and TRBJ2-7, with 7 bases matching TRBD1. V lost 1 base, J lost 4 bases, and 10 bases stayed unmatched. This CDR3 has 16 amino acids. Germline-derived CDR1 and CDR2 are SGHDN and FVKESK. CDR3 residues: CASSQAGIQGDYEQYV. The CDR3 DNA is TGTGCCAGCAGCCAAGCAGGTATTCAGGGGGATTACGAGCAGTACGTC.